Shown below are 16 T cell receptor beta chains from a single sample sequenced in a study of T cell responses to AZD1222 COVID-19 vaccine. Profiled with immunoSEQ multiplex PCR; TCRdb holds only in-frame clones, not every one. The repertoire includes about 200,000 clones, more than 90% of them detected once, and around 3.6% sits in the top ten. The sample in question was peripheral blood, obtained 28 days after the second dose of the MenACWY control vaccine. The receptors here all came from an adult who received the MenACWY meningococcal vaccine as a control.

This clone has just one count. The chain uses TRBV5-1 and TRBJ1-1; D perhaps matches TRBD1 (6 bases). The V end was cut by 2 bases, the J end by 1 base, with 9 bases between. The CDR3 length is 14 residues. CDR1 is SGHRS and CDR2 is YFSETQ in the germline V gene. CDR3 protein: CASSLTTGNTEAFF. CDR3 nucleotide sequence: TGCGCCAGCAGCTTAACGACAGGGAACACTGAAGCTTTCTTT.

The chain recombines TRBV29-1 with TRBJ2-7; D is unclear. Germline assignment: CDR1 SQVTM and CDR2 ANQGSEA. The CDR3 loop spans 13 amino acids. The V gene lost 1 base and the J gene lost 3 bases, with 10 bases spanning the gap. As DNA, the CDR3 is TGCAGCGTTGAAGGTACAGCCGGCTACGAGCAGTACTTC. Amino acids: CSVEGTAGYEQYF.

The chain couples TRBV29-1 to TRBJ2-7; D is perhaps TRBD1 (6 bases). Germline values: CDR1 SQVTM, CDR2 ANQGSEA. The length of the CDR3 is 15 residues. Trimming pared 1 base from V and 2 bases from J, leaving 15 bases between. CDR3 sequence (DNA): TGCAGCGTTGAAGGGGGCAGGGGTGCCCCCTACGAGCAGTACTTC. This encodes CSVEGGRGAPYEQYF.

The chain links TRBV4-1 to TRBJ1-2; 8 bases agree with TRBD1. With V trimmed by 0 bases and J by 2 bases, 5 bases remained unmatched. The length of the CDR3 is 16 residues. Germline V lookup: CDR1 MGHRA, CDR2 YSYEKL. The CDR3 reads CASSQESGGINYGYTF. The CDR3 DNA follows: TGCGCCAGCAGCCAAGAGTCAGGGGGCATCAACTATGGCTACACCTTC.

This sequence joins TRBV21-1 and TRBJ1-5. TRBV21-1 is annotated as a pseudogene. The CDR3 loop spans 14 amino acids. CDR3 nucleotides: TGTGCCAGCAGCGGGGCGCCGGGGCGTCAGCCCCAGCATTTT. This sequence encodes CASSGAPGRQPQHF.

The DNA for the CDR3 is TGTGCCAGCAGCCAATCCCTAGCGGGAGTCAAGAGGGGGGAGCTGTTTTTT. Its protein is CASSQSLAGVKRGELFF. The chain has TRBV14 and TRBJ2-2; 10 positions match TRBD2. The CDR3 extends over 17 amino acids. Germline V lookup: CDR1 SGHDN, CDR2 FVKESK. V lost 2 bases and J lost 8; bases outside the gene matches: 11.

CDR3 DNA sequence: TGTGCCTGGAGGGTTGGGGCCTGGGCTGAAGCTTTCTTT. Its protein product is CAWRVGAWAEAFF. The V call is TRBV30, the J call TRBJ1-1; D perhaps matches TRBD1 (5 bases). The CDR3 is made up of 13 amino acids. Trimming left V 3 bases short and J 6 bases short, with 14 bases between. Germline V gene data show CDR1 as GTSNPN and CDR2 as SVGIG (reference sequence).

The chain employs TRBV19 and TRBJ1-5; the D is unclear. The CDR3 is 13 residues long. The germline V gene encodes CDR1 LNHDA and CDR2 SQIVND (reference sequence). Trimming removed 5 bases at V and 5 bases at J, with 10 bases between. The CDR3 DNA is TGTGCCAGTAGTCGGTCAGTAGATCAGCCCCAGCATTTT. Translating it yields CASSRSVDQPQHF.

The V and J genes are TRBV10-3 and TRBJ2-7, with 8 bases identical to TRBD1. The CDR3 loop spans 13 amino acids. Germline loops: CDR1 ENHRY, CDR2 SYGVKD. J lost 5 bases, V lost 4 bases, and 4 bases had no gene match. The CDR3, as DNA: TGTGCCATCAGTGGGTTGACAGGGGACGAGCAGTACTTC. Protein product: CAISGLTGDEQYF.

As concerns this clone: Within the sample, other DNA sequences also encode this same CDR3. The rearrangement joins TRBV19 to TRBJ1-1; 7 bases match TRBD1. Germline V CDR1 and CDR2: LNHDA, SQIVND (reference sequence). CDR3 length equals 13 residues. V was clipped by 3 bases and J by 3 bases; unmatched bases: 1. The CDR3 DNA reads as TGTGCCAGTAGTATCCAGGGGGACACTGAAGCTTTCTTT. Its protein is CASSIQGDTEAFF.

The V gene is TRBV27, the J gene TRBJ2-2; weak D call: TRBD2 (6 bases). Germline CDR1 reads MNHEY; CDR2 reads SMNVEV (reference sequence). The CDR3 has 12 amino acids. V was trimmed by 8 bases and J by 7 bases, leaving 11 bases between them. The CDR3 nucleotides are TGTGCCAGCGTCGGGACTGACGGGGAGCTGTTTTTT. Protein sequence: CASVGTDGELFF.

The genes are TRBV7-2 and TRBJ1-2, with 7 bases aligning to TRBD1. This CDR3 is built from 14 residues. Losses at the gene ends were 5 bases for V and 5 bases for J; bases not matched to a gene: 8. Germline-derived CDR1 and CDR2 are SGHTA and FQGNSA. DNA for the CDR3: TGTGCCAGCAGCCCTTCCGGGACAGCGTATGGCTACACCTTC. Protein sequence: CASSPSGTAYGYTF. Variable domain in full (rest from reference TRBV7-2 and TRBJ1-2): GAGVSQSPSNKVTEKGKDVELRCDPISGHTALYWYRQSLGQGLEFLIYFQGNSAPDKSGLPSDRFSAERTGGSVSTLTIQRTQQEDSAVYLCASSPSGTAYGYTFGSGTRLTVV.

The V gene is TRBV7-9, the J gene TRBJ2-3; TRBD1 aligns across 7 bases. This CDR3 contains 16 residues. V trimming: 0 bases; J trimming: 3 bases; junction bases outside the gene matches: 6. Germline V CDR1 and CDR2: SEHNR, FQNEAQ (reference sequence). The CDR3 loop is CASSLALGTVTDTQYF. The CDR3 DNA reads TGTGCCAGCAGCTTAGCGTTAGGGACAGTTACAGATACGCAGTATTTT.

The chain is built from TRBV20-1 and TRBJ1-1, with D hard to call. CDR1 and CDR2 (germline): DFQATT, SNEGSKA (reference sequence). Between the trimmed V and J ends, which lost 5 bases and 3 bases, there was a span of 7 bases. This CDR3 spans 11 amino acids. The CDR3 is CSAARDTEAFF. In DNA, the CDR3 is TGCAGTGCTGCTAGAGACACTGAAGCTTTCTTT.

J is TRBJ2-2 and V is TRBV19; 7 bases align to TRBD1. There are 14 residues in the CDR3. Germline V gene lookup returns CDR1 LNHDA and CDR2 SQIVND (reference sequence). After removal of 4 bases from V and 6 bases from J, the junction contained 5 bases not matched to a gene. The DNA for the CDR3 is TGTGCCAGTAGTACTCAGGGGGTGGCCGGGGAGCTGTTTTTT. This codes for CASSTQGVAGELFF.

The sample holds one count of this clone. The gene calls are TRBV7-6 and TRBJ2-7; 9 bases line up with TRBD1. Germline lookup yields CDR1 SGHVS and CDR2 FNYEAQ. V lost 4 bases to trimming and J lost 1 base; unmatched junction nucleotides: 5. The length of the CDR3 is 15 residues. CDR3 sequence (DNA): TGTGCCAGCAGCTCCGGGACAGGGACGTCCTACGAGCAGTACTTC. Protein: CASSSGTGTSYEQYF.